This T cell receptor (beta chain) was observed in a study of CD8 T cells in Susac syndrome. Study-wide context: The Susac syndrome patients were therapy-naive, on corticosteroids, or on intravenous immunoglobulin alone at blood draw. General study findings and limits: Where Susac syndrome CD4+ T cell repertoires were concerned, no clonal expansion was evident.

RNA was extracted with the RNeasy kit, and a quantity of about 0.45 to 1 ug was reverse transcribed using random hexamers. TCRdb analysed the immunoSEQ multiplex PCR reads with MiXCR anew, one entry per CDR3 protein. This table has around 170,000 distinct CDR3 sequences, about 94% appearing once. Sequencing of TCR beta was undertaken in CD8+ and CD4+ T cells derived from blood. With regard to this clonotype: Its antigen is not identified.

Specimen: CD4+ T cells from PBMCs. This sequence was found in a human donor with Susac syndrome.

Here the CDR3 reads CASSQIGSSGNEQFF. As DNA, the CDR3 is TGTGCCAGCAGCCAAATCGGGTCTTCGGGGAATGAGCAGTTCTTC. The V gene is TRBV3-1, the J gene TRBJ2-1, with D possibly matching TRBD2 (5 bases). The germline CDR1 and CDR2 sequences are LGHDT and YNNKEL (reference sequence). CDR3 length: 15 amino acids. The V end lost 2 bases, the J end lost 7 bases, and 15 bases lay between the germline ends.